The 10 T cell receptor beta chains listed next were all sequenced from one sample in a study of spatial heterogeneity in lung cancer. TCRdb re-analysed the 5' RACE reads in MiXCR, keeping a single row per CDR3 protein. The sample consists of 110,000 or so distinct CDR3 sequences, 11% of them appearing once. Specified time point: blood at routine non-recurrence follow-up after resection. This sample comprised PBMCs, obtained at follow-up. The source of these receptors is a female donor with early-stage non-small cell lung cancer.

The CDR3 coding sequence is TGTGCCTCCGGGACAGGCACCTACGAGCAGTACTTC. Encoded protein: CASGTGTYEQYF. This rearrangement joins TRBV28 to TRBJ2-7, with TRBD1 matching 8 bases. The germline gives CDR1 MDHEN, CDR2 SYDVKM. With V trimmed by 11 bases and J by 2 bases, 5 bases remained unmatched. This CDR3 is built from 12 residues. The complete variable domain, with remaining parts taken from reference TRBV28 and TRBJ2-7, reads DVKVTQSSRYLVKRTGEKVFLECVQDMDHENMFWYRQDPGLGLRLIYFSYDVKMKEKGDIPEGYSVSREKKERFSLILESASTNQTSMYLCASGTGTYEQYFGPGTRLTVT.

There are a few counts of this clonotype. This sequence joins TRBV10-2 and TRBJ2-7; 10 nucleotides agree with TRBD2. V shed 3 bases, J shed 3 bases, and the junction held 8 bases outside the gene matches. CDR3 length equals 16 residues. From germline, CDR1 is WSHSY and CDR2 SAAADI. The CDR3 DNA reads TGCGCCAGCAGTGAAAGCGGGAGGGCCTTCTACTACGAGCAGTACTTC. This translates into CASSESGRAFYYEQYF.

This clonotype has more than one count but fewer than ten. The chain links TRBV3-1 to TRBJ1-5; maybe TRBD1 (5 bases). Germline V gives CDR1 LGHDT, CDR2 YNNKEL (reference sequence). Trimming removed 2 bases from V and 2 bases from J, with 16 bases in between. The CDR3 sequence is 17 residues long. The CDR3 is CASSQTGQGSGNQPQHF. Here the CDR3 DNA reads TGTGCCAGCAGCCAAACGGGGCAAGGGTCTGGCAATCAGCCCCAGCATTTT.

In this sample, this clonotype turned up a few times. The rearrangement joins TRBV12-3 or TRBV12-4 to TRBJ1-2; TRBD1 might be the D (5 bases). Between the trimmed V and J ends, which lost 6 bases and 4 bases, there was a span of 15 bases. The CDR3 contains 14 residues. The CDR3 nucleotides are TGTGCCAGCAGACCACAGACAGCGGTCTATGGCTACACCTTC. Its translation is CASRPQTAVYGYTF.

This clonotype was recorded a few times. The V call is TRBV27, the J call TRBJ2-3; D unresolved. Trimming left V 8 bases short and J 2 bases short, with 14 bases between. The CDR3 loop spans 14 amino acids. CDR1 and CDR2 from the germline V gene are MNHEY and SMNVEV (reference sequence). CDR3: CASGLLSYTDTQYF. The CDR3 DNA follows: TGTGCCAGCGGCCTCCTCTCCTACACAGATACGCAGTATTTT.

The table lists this clonotype with many counts. In DNA, the CDR3 is TGTGCCAGCAGCCAAGTAGGACAGGGTGGTGAAAAACTGTTTTTT. Translated: CASSQVGQGGEKLFF. V and J are TRBV4-2 and TRBJ1-4, with TRBD1 identical over 8 bases. CDR1 is LGHNA, CDR2 YNFKEQ, per germline. V gave up 1 base and J gave up 7 bases; unmatched junction bases: 5. This CDR3 contains 15 residues.

This clonotype was counted a few times. This chain joins TRBV20-1 and TRBJ2-1; D may be TRBD1 or TRBD2 (5 bases each). CDR3 size: 12 residues. V was trimmed by 3 bases and J by 7 bases, leaving 10 bases between them. CDR1 and CDR2 from the germline V gene are DFQATT and SNEGSKA (reference sequence). The CDR3 coding sequence is TGCAGTGCTAGCGGGGACGTTAATGAGCAGTTCTTC. It yields the protein CSASGDVNEQFF.

The rearrangement links TRBV29-1 to TRBJ1-1; no firm D call. This CDR3 comprises 13 residues. With 7 bases removed from V and 1 base from J, the gap between germline ends came to 13 bases. Germline CDR1 and CDR2: SQVTM and ANQGSEA. The CDR3 DNA is TGCAGCGGATCCCAGTTGGGGAACACTGAAGCTTTCTTT. This encodes CSGSQLGNTEAFF. The variable domain in full, with the rest retrieved from reference TRBV29-1 and TRBJ1-1, is SAVISQKPSRDICQRGTSLTIQCQVDSQVTMMFWYRQQPGQSLTLIATANQGSEATYESGFVIDKFPISRPNLTFSTLTVSNMSPEDSSIYLCSGSQLGNTEAFFGQGTRLTVV.

The V call is TRBV6-2 or TRBV6-3, the J call TRBJ2-7; 11 nucleotides align to TRBD1. The V gene end was trimmed by 7 bases and the J gene end by 9 bases; junction bases not matched to a gene: 5. CDR1 MNHEY and CDR2 SVGEGT come from the germline V gene. CDR3 size: 12 residues. CDR3 in amino acids: CASTGTGGRQYV. CDR3 DNA: TGTGCCAGCACCGGGACAGGGGGACGGCAGTACGTC.

This clonotype was recorded many times. V usage is TRBV12-3 or TRBV12-4 and J usage is TRBJ1-1, with 9 bases lining up with TRBD1. The trim removed 10 bases at V and 0 bases at J, leaving 9 bases unmatched. This CDR3 is 15 amino acids long. CDR3: CATKGQGNMNTEAFF. The CDR3 nucleotides read TGTGCCACCAAGGGACAGGGAAACATGAACACTGAAGCTTTCTTT.